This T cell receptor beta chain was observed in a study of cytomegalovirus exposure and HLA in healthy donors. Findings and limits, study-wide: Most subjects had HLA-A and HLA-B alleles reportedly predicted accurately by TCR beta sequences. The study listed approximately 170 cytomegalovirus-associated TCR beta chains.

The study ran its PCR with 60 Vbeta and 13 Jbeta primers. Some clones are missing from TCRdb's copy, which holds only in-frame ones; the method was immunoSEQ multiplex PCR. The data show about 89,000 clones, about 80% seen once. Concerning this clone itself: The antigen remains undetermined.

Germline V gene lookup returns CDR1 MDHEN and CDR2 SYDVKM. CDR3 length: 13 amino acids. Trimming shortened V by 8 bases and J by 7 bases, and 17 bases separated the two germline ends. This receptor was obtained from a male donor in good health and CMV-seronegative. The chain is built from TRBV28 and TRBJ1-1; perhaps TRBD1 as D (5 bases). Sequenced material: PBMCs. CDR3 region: CASSRRGGYEAFF. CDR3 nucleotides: TGTGCCAGCTCTAGGAGGGGCGGGTATGAAGCTTTCTTT.